The 22 T cell receptor beta chains below all came from one sample that was sequenced in a study of T-cell reconstitution after alpha-beta-depleted transplantation in children. As it was prepared, the TCRbeta library received unique molecular identifiers. TCRdb processed the PCR reads anew with MiXCR; each CDR3 protein has one entry. The sample shows under 250,000 distinct CDR3 sequences, approximately 6.3% of them seen only once. Sequencing used PBMCs, obtained before TCRalphabeta/CD19-depleted stem cell transplant. These receptors were taken from a boy younger than 10 with acute lymphoblastic leukemia, due to receive a stem cell transplant.

This clonotype has a count of ten or more. The V call is TRBV7-6, the J call TRBJ2-1; D gene ambiguous. Germline V gene lookup returns CDR1 SGHVS and CDR2 FNYEAQ. Trimming shortened V by 5 bases and J by 8 bases, and 10 bases separated the two germline ends. The CDR3 covers 12 residues. The CDR3 loop is CASSDDIYEQFF. The CDR3 region has the DNA TGTGCCAGCAGCGATGACATATATGAGCAGTTCTTC.

Ten or more counts support this clonotype. V gene TRBV6-2 or TRBV6-3 combines with J gene TRBJ2-5, with unresolved D. V lost 5 bases and J lost 5, with 12 bases in between. Germline V gives CDR1 MNHEY, CDR2 SVGEGT. The CDR3 consists of 13 residues. The DNA for the CDR3 is TGTGCCAGCAGTACCCCCGCGGTGGAGACCCAGTACTTC. It codes for CASSTPAVETQYF.

This clonotype appeared a few times. The gene calls are TRBV29-1 and TRBJ2-1, with 12 bases fitting TRBD2. The germline CDR1 and CDR2 sequences are SQVTM and ANQGSEA. J gave up 10 bases and V 7 bases, and 14 bases lay outside the gene matches. The CDR3 has 15 amino acids. The CDR3 nucleotides are TGCAGCGCCCTAGCGGGGGGGGGACTTCGAGGGGAGCAGTTCTTC. Translated: CSALAGGGLRGEQFF.

The chain combines TRBV5-1 with TRBJ2-2, with D possibly being TRBD1 or TRBD2 (5 bases each). Germline V lookup: CDR1 SGHRS, CDR2 YFSETQ. The CDR3 extends over 16 amino acids. V shed 7 bases and J shed 4 bases, with 20 bases lying between them. The CDR3 loop reads CASQISPGAVTGELFF. DNA of the CDR3: TGCGCCAGCCAAATCTCGCCCGGGGCTGTCACCGGGGAGCTGTTTTTT.

This clonotype was seen only a few times. The chain employs TRBV7-2 and TRBJ2-7, with TRBD2 matching over 9 bases. The CDR3 is 14 amino acids. J lost 3 bases, V lost 1 base, and 1 base had no gene match. CDR1 and CDR2 (germline): SGHTA, FQGNSA. CDR3 DNA sequence: TGTGCCAGCAGCTTAGGACTAGCGGTCTACGAGCAGTACTTC. It translates to CASSLGLAVYEQYF.

A few counts support this clonotype. The chain employs TRBV7-2 and TRBJ1-5; 8 positions match TRBD1. The CDR3 totals 15 residues. The V gene's germline CDR1 is SGHTA and CDR2 FQGNSA. V gave up 7 bases and J gave up 6 bases; unmatched junction bases: 11. The CDR3 reads CASTQGPTGGQPQHF. The CDR3 DNA sequence: TGTGCCAGCACCCAAGGGCCTACAGGGGGTCAGCCCCAGCATTTT.

This clonotype was counted ten times or more. The chain carries TRBV20-1 and TRBJ2-1; TRBD1 matches 10 bases. Per the germline V gene, CDR1 is DFQATT and CDR2 is SNEGSKA (reference sequence). The V and J ends lost 6 bases and 9 bases, in that order; junction bases with no gene match: 20. The CDR3 is 17 amino acids. The CDR3 DNA follows: TGCAGTGCCACAGGACTGGTTTACGGGACAGGGGCTCGTGAGCAGTTCTTC. It yields the protein CSATGLVYGTGAREQFF.

The V call is TRBV4-3, the J call TRBJ2-1; 10 bases line up with TRBD2. Trimming removed 3 bases from V and 3 bases from J; junction bases left unmatched: 8. Germline CDR1 and CDR2: LGHNA and YSLEER. This CDR3 spans 17 amino acids. This chain's CDR3 is CASSQGLAGVFYNEQFF. The CDR3 DNA follows: TGCGCCAGCAGCCAGGGGCTAGCGGGAGTGTTCTACAATGAGCAGTTCTTC.

This rearrangement joins TRBV12-3 or TRBV12-4 to TRBJ1-5, with D hard to call. This CDR3 spans 12 amino acids. V dropped 3 bases and J dropped 9 bases, with 9 bases sitting between them. The CDR3, as DNA: TGTGCCAGCAGTTTCCCGGCGGCGCCCCAGCATTTT. Protein sequence: CASSFPAAPQHF.

There are many counts of this clonotype. The chain is built from TRBV4-3 and TRBJ2-7, with 7 nucleotides matching TRBD2. V lost 1 base, J lost 7 bases, and 1 base stayed unmatched. Germline V CDR1 and CDR2: LGHNA, YSLEER. CDR3 length equals 12 residues. This chain's CDR3 is CASSQAGGEQYF. For the CDR3, the DNA is TGCGCCAGCAGCCAAGCGGGGGGAGAGCAGTACTTC.

There are many counts of this clonotype. Here the CDR3 reads CASSYTTGATEAFF. The CDR3, as DNA: TGTGCCAGCAGTTACACCACAGGTGCCACTGAAGCTTTCTTT. The V gene is TRBV6-5, the J gene TRBJ1-1, with TRBD1 as a possible D gene (5 bases). The V end lost 2 bases, the J end lost 4 bases, and 11 bases lay between the germline ends. The CDR3 totals 14 residues. Germline-derived CDR1 and CDR2 are MNHEY and SVGAGI.

This clonotype was detected ten times or more. In DNA, the CDR3 is TGCAGCGTTGAAAAGGCTGGTGCCTTCTACGAGCAGTACTTC. This translates into CSVEKAGAFYEQYF. J is TRBJ2-7 and V is TRBV29-1; no clear D gene. Germline CDR1 is SQVTM and CDR2 is ANQGSEA. This CDR3 contains 14 residues. The ends were cut back, 2 bases at V and 3 bases at J, with 14 bases in the middle.

Ten or more counts support this clonotype. The chain employs TRBV28 and TRBJ2-7, with 9 bases fitting TRBD2. Looked up from germline, CDR1 is MDHEN and CDR2 is SYDVKM. V trimming: 5 bases; J trimming: 0 bases; junction bases outside the gene matches: 11. The CDR3 has 17 amino acids. The CDR3 sequence is CASSPFGAGGLSYEQYF. The DNA for the CDR3 is TGTGCCAGCAGTCCCTTCGGAGCGGGGGGCCTCTCCTACGAGCAGTACTTC.

In its sample, this clonotype was seen a few times. The chain recombines TRBV4-3 with TRBJ2-4; 7 bases agree with TRBD2. Trimming took 0 bases from V and 8 from J; bases not matched to a gene: 13. The length of the CDR3 is 17 residues. CDR1 and CDR2 from the germline V gene are LGHNA and YSLEER. The CDR3 DNA sequence: TGCGCCAGCAGCCAAGAGGCGAGCGGGACCACCGGGGACATTCAGTACTTC. As protein: CASSQEASGTTGDIQYF.

This clonotype occurred many times. The chain links TRBV10-3 to TRBJ1-1; no clear D gene. CDR3 length: 14 amino acids. Per germline, CDR1 ENHRY and CDR2 SYGVKD. V was clipped by 2 bases and J by 1 base, with 8 bases between them. The CDR3: CAISEVHKNTEAFF. The DNA for the CDR3 is TGTGCCATCAGTGAGGTGCACAAGAACACTGAAGCTTTCTTT.

The chain recombines TRBV7-9 with TRBJ2-1; the match to TRBD2 covers 7 bases. Losses at the gene ends were 6 bases for V and 10 bases for J; bases not matched to a gene: 9. Germline V gives CDR1 SEHNR, CDR2 FQNEAQ (reference sequence). The CDR3 runs to 13 residues. The CDR3 sequence is CASRTGEGREQFF. In DNA form, the CDR3 reads TGTGCCAGCAGAACGGGGGAGGGCAGAGAGCAGTTCTTC.

The chain links TRBV28 to TRBJ2-7; D possibly matches TRBD1 or TRBD2 (5 bases each). The V end was cut by 6 bases, the J end by 7 bases, with 19 bases between. CDR1 is MDHEN and CDR2 is SYDVKM in the germline V gene. This CDR3 contains 14 residues. CDR3 in amino acids: CASRPKRGSSEQYF. Written as DNA, the CDR3 is TGTGCCAGCAGACCGAAGAGGGGATCATCAGAGCAGTACTTC. Filled out from reference TRBV28 and TRBJ2-7, the complete variable domain reads DVKVTQSSRYLVKRTGEKVFLECVQDMDHENMFWYRQDPGLGLRLIYFSYDVKMKEKGDIPEGYSVSREKKERFSLILESASTNQTSMYLCASRPKRGSSEQYFGPGTRLTVT.

This clonotype showed up many times. The rearrangement links TRBV20-1 to TRBJ2-7; D perhaps matches TRBD1 (5 bases). Trimming took off 3 bases at V and 5 bases at J, with 14 bases between the two ends. Germline V lookup: CDR1 DFQATT, CDR2 SNEGSKA (reference sequence). The CDR3 is 13 amino acids. The CDR3 DNA sequence: TGCAGTGCTAGTGATGTAGCAGGGCACGAGCAGTACTTC. Translation: CSASDVAGHEQYF.

At least ten counts were recorded for this clonotype. This sequence joins TRBV15 and TRBJ1-5; tentatively, D is TRBD1 (5 bases). CDR3 size: 15 residues. The germline V gene has CDR1 LNHNV and CDR2 YYDKDF (reference sequence). The V gene lost 0 bases and the J gene lost 3 bases, with 9 bases spanning the gap. The DNA of the CDR3 is TGTGCCACCAGCAGAGACCGGGGGGTCAATCAGCCCCAGCATTTT. The encoded protein is CATSRDRGVNQPQHF.

The sample holds many counts of this clonotype. The CDR3 spells CSARIPLLRAQETQYF. In DNA form, the CDR3 reads TGCAGTGCTAGAATACCGCTACTCCGAGCGCAAGAGACCCAGTACTTC. V usage is TRBV20-1 and J usage is TRBJ2-5; D gene uncertain. V lost 2 bases, J lost 2 bases, and 18 bases lay in between. From germline, CDR1 is DFQATT and CDR2 SNEGSKA (reference sequence). This CDR3 is 16 amino acids long.

The rearrangement joins TRBV4-2 to TRBJ1-2; 7 nucleotides match TRBD1. The ends lost 0 bases at V and 2 bases at J; junction bases unmatched: 0. This CDR3 has 14 amino acids. Germline V CDR1 and CDR2: LGHNA, YNFKEQ. DNA of the CDR3: TGTGCCAGCAGCCAAGACAGGGGGAACTATGGCTACACCTTC. Encoded protein: CASSQDRGNYGYTF.

In this sample, this clonotype turned up a few times. This chain connects TRBV5-1 to TRBJ2-2, with D unresolved. The germline V and J ends were trimmed by 2 bases and 1 base, with 3 bases remaining between them. CDR1 and CDR2 from the germline V gene are SGHRS and YFSETQ. The CDR3 has 13 residues. This CDR3 is CASSFENTGELFF. In nucleotides, the CDR3 is TGCGCCAGCAGCTTCGAGAACACCGGGGAGCTGTTTTTT.